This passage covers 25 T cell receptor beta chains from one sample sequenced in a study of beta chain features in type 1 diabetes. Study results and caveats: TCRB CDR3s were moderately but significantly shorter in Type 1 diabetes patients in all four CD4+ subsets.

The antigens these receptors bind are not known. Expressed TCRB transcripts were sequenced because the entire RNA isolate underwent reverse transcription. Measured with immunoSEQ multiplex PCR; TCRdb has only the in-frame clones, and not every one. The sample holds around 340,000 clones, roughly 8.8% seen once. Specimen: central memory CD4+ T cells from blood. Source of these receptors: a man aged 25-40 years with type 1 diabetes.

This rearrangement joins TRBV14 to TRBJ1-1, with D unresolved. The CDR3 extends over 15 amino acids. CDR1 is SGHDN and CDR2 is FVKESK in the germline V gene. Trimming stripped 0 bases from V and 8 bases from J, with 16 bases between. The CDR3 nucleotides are TGTGCCAGCAGCCAAGAAATCCTCCCGGGGAGGGAAGCTTTCTTT. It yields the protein CASSQEILPGREAFF.

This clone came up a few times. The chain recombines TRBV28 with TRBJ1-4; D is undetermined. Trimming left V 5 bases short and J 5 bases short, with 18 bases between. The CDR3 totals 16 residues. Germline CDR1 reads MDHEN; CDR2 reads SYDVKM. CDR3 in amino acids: CASSPPDGRRNEKLFF. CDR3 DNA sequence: TGTGCCAGCAGTCCTCCAGACGGACGCCGGAATGAAAAACTGTTTTTT. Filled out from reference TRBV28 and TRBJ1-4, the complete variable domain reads DVKVTQSSRYLVKRTGEKVFLECVQDMDHENMFWYRQDPGLGLRLIYFSYDVKMKEKGDIPEGYSVSREKKERFSLILESASTNQTSMYLCASSPPDGRRNEKLFFGSGTQLSVL.

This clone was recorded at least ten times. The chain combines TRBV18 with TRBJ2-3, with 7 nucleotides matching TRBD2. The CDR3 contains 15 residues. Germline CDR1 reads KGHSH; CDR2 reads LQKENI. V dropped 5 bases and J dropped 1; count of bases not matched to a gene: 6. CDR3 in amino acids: CASSELARGTDTQYF. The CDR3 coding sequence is TGTGCCAGCTCAGAACTAGCGAGGGGCACAGATACGCAGTATTTT. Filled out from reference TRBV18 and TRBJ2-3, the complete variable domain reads NAGVMQNPRHLVRRRGQEARLRCSPMKGHSHVYWYRQLPEEGLKFMVYLQKENIIDESGMPKERFSAEFPKEGPSILRIQQVVRGDSAAYFCASSELARGTDTQYFGPGTRLTVL.

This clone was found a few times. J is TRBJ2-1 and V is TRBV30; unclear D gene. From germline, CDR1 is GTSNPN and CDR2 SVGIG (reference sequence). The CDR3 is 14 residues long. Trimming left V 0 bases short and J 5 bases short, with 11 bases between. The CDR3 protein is CAWSVAPIHNEQFF. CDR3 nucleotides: TGTGCCTGGAGTGTAGCGCCCATCCACAATGAGCAGTTCTTC.

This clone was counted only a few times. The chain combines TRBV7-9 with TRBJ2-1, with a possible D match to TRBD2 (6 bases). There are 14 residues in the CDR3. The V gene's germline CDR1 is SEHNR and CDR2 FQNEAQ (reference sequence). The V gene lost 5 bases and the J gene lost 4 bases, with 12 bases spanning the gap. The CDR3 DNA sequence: TGTGCCAGCAGCCAGGGACTGTTGTACAATGAGCAGTTCTTC. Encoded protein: CASSQGLLYNEQFF.

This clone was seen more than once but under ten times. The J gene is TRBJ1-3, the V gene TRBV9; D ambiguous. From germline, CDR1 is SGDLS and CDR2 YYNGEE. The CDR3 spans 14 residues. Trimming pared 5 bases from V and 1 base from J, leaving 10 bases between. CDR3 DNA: TGTGCCAGCAGGAGTGGAGGTTCTGGAAACACCATATATTTT. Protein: CASRSGGSGNTIYF.

The CDR3: CASSPGRSGNEQFF. In DNA, the CDR3 is TGTGCCAGCAGTCCCGGTCGAAGCGGTAATGAGCAGTTCTTC. V and J are TRBV27 and TRBJ2-1; D might be TRBD2 (5 bases). There are 14 residues in the CDR3. CDR1 and CDR2 from the germline V gene are MNHEY and SMNVEV (reference sequence). V was shortened by 5 bases and J by 7 bases, with 15 bases between the two germline ends.

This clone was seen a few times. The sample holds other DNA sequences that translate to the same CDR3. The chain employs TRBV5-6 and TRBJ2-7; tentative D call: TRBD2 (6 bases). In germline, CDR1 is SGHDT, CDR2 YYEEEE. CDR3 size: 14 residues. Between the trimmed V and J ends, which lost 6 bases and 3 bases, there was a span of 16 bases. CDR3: CASNRLGSYYEQYF. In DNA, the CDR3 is TGTGCCAGCAACCGACTAGGGTCTTACTACGAGCAGTACTTC.

CDR3 amino acids: CASSVHEGTSGNTIYF. The CDR3 coding sequence is TGTGCCAGCAGCGTCCATGAGGGGACATCTGGAAACACCATATATTTT. V gene TRBV9 combines with J gene TRBJ1-3; D may be TRBD1 (6 bases). The CDR3 loop spans 16 amino acids. Trimming stripped 2 bases from V and 1 base from J, with 13 bases between. The germline CDR1 and CDR2 sequences are SGDLS and YYNGEE.

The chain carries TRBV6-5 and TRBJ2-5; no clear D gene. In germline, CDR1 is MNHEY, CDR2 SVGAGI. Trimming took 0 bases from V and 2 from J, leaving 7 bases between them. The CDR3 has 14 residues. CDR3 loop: CASSYSLGQETQYF. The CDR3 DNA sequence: TGTGCCAGCAGTTACTCGCTCGGGCAAGAGACCCAGTACTTC.

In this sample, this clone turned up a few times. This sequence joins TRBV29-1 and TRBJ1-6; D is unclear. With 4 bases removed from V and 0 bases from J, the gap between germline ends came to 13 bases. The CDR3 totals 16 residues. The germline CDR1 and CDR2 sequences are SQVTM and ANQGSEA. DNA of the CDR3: TGCAGCGTTGCACAGTGTAAGAGCTCCTATAATTCACCCCTCCACTTT. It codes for CSVAQCKSSYNSPLHF.

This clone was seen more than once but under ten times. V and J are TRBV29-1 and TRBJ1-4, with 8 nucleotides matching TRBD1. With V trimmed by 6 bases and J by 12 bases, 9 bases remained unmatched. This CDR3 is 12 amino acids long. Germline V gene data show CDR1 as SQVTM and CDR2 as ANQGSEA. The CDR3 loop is CSVQGQGGQLFF. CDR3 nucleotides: TGCAGCGTCCAAGGACAGGGTGGCCAACTGTTTTTT.

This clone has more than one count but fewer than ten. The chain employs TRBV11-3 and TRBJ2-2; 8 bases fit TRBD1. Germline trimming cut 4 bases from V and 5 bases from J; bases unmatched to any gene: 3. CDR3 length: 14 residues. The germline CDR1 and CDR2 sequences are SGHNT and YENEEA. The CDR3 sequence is CASSSRTGTGELFF. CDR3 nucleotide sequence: TGTGCCAGCAGCTCCAGGACAGGGACCGGGGAGCTGTTTTTT.

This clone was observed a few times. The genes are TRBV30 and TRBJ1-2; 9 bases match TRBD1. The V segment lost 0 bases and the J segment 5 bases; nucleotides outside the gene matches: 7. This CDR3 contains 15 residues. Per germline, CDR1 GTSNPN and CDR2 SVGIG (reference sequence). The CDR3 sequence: CAWSVGTGIGYGYTF. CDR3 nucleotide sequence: TGTGCCTGGAGTGTCGGGACAGGGATAGGATATGGCTACACCTTC.

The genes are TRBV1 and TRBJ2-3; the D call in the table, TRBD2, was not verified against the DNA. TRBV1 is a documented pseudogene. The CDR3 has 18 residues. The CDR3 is CTSSQHGKLAGATDTQYF. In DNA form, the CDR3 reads TGCACCAGCAGCCAACACGGCAAACTAGCGGGGGCGACAGATACGCAGTATTTT.

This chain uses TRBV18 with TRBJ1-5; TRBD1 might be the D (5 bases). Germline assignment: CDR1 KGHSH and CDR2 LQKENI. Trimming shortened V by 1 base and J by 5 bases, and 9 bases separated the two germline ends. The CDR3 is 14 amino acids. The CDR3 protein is CASSPRRGDQPQHF. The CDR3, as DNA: TGTGCCAGCTCACCACGCCGGGGCGATCAGCCCCAGCATTTT.

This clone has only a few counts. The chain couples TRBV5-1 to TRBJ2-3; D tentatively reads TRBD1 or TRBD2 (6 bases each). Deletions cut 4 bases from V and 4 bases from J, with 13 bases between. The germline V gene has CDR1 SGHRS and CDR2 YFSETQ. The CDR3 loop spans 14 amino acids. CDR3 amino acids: CASSQVGGADTQYF. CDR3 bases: TGCGCCAGCAGCCAAGTCGGGGGCGCAGATACGCAGTATTTT.

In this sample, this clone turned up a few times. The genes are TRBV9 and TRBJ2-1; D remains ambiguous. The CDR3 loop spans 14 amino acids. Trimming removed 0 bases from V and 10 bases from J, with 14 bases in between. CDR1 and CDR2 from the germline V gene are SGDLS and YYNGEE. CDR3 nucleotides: TGTGCCAGCAGCGTAGACCAAGGGAACGCAGAGCAGTTCTTC. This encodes CASSVDQGNAEQFF.

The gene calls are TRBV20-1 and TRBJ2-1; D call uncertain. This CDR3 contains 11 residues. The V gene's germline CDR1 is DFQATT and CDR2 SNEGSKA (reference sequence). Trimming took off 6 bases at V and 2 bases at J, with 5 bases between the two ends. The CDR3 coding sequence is TGCAGTGCCGCGGCCTACAATGAGCAGTTCTTC. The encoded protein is CSAAAYNEQFF.

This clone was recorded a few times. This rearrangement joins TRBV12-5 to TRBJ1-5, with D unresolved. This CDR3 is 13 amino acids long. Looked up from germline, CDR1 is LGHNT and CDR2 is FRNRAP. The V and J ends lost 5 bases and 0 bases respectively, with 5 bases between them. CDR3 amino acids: CASGRDSNQPQHF. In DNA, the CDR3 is TGTGCTAGTGGTCGGGATAGCAATCAGCCCCAGCATTTT.

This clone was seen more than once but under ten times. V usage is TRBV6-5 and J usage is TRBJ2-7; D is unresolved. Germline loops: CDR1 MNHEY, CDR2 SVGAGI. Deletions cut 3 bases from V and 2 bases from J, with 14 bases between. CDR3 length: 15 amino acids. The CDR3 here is CASSYSYLGTYEQYF. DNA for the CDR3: TGTGCCAGCAGTTATTCATACTTGGGGACCTACGAGCAGTACTTC.

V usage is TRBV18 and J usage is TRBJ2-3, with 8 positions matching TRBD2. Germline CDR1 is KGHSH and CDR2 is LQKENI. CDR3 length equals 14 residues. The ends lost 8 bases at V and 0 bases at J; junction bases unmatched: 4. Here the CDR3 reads CASRGGMSTDTQYF. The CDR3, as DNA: TGTGCCAGCCGCGGGGGGATGAGCACAGATACGCAGTATTTT.

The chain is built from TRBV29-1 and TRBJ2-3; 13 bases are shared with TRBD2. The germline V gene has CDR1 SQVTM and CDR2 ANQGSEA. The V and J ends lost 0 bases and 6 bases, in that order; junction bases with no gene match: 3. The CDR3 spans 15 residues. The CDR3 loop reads CSVEEWTSGGDTQYF. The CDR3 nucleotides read TGCAGCGTTGAAGAGTGGACTAGCGGGGGCGATACGCAGTATTTT.

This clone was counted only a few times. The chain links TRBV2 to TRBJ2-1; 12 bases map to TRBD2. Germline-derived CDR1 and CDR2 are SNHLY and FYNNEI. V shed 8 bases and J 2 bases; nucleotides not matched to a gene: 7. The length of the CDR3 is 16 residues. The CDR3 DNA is TGTGCCAGCCACCGTGCTAGCGGGGGGGCCTACAATGAGCAGTTCTTC. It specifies CASHRASGGAYNEQFF. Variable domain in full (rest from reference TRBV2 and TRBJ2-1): EPEVTQTPSHQVTQMGQEVILRCVPISNHLYFYWYRQILGQKVEFLVSFYNNEISEKSEIFDDQFSVERPDGSNFTLKIRSTKLEDSAMYFCASHRASGGAYNEQFFGPGTRLTVL.

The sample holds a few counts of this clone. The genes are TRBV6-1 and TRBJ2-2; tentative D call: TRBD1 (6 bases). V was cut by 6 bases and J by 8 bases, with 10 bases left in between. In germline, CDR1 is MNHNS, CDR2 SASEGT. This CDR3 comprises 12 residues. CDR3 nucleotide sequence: TGTGCCAGCAGAACCGGGACAGGGGAGCTGTTTTTT. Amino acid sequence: CASRTGTGELFF.